The sequence of this TCR beta chain was determined in a study of regulatory T cells in long-lasting Graves disease. The study, taken as a whole, reports: TCR diversity in persistent Graves' patients was below that of newly diagnosed ones. Shared public clonotypes totalled about 2,800 in persistent patients, compared with over 800 in new patients.

The time point here: persistent/refractory GD, antithyroid drugs over 5 years with positive TRAb. RNA from PBMCs was the source of the TCR library. Patients hailed from an endocrinology department in Xi'an, China. With regard to this clonotype: Its antigen is not identified.

Construction of the TCR beta libraries employed iRepertoire HTBI primers in conjunction with Arm-PCR of CDR3 regions. TCRdb processed the multiplex PCR reads anew with MiXCR; each CDR3 protein has one entry. The data contain 700,000 or so distinct CDR3 sequences, around 30% of them singletons. This TCR came from a female donor with Graves disease. Material: peripheral blood mononuclear cells (PBMCs), obtained when the disease was refractory, from a patient treated with antithyroid drugs.

CDR3: CAISENSNQPQHF. The CDR3 nucleotides read TGTGCCATCAGTGAGAATAGCAATCAGCCCCAGCATTTT. V and J are TRBV10-3 and TRBJ1-5; D unresolved. Germline V lookup: CDR1 ENHRY, CDR2 SYGVKD. Deletions cut 2 bases from V and 0 bases from J, with 2 bases between. This CDR3 has 13 amino acids.